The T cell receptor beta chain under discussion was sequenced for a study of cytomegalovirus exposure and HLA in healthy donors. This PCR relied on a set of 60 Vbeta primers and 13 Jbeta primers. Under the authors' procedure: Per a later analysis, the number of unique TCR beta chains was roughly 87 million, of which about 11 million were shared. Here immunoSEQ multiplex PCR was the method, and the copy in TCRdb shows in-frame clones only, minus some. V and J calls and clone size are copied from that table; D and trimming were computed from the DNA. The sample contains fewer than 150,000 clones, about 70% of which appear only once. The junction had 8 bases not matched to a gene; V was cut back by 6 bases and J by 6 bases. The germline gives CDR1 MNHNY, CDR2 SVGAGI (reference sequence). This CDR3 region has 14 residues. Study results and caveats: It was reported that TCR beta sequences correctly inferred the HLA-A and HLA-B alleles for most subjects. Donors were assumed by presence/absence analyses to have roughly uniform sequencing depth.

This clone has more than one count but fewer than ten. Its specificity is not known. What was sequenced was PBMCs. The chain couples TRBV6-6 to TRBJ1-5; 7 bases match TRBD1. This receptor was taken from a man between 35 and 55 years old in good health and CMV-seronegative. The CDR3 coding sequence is TGTGCCAGCAGAACAACAGGGGTGGGTCAGCCCCAGCATTTT. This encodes CASRTTGVGQPQHF.